One and the same sample provided the 17 T cell receptor beta chains below, sequenced in a study of T-cell reconstitution after alpha-beta-depleted transplantation in children. Unique molecular identifiers tagged the TCRbeta library. MiXCR was run by TCRdb on the PCR reads, yielding one entry per CDR3 protein. The data show about 110,000 distinct CDR3 sequences, 6.4% seen once. The sample consisted of PBMCs, mostly from graft donor cells, taken 360 days after TCRalphabeta/CD19-depleted stem cell transplant. These receptors were obtained from a male patient aged 2 to 10 who had a stem cell transplant for acute lymphoblastic leukemia, so the T cells may come from the graft donor.

This clonotype was picked up many times. V gene TRBV28 combines with J gene TRBJ1-1, with D hard to call. Trimming shortened V by 5 bases and J by 6 bases, and 16 bases separated the two germline ends. Per germline, CDR1 MDHEN and CDR2 SYDVKM. The CDR3 extends over 14 amino acids. The CDR3 DNA sequence: TGTGCCAGCAGTACCCCAGAGGGAGTGTCTGAAGCTTTCTTT. Its translation is CASSTPEGVSEAFF.

This chain joins TRBV6-5 and TRBJ2-7; D uncertain. Trimming stripped 6 bases from V and 4 bases from J, with 7 bases between. This CDR3 contains 11 residues. The germline gives CDR1 MNHEY, CDR2 SVGAGI. Here the CDR3 DNA reads TGTGCCAGCAGCTCCTGGTACGAGCAGTACTTC. It encodes CASSSWYEQYF.

This clonotype was seen ten or more times. The chain employs TRBV20-1 and TRBJ1-1; 7 bases agree with TRBD1. V shed 2 bases and J 4 bases; nucleotides not matched to a gene: 7. Germline V gene lookup returns CDR1 DFQATT and CDR2 SNEGSKA (reference sequence). CDR3 length: 14 residues. The CDR3 is CSARPHRGFTEAFF. Written as DNA, the CDR3 is TGCAGTGCTAGACCTCACAGGGGATTCACTGAAGCTTTCTTT.

The chain carries TRBV27 and TRBJ2-1; the match to TRBD2 covers 7 bases. The CDR3 contains 14 residues. CDR1 and CDR2 from the germline V gene are MNHEY and SMNVEV (reference sequence). The trim removed 4 bases at V and 5 bases at J, leaving 5 bases unmatched. The CDR3 here is CASSWRGWDNEQFF. The CDR3, as DNA: TGTGCCAGCAGTTGGCGGGGGTGGGACAATGAGCAGTTCTTC.

This clonotype was recorded many times. The CDR3, as DNA: TGTGCCAGCAGCATGCCTAGCGGGACACCGTTCTACAATGAGCAGTTCTTC. Its translation: CASSMPSGTPFYNEQFF. The chain couples TRBV7-2 to TRBJ2-1, with 9 bases identical to TRBD2. The trim removed 5 bases at V and 3 bases at J, leaving 11 bases unmatched. This CDR3 has 17 residues. Germline CDR1 and CDR2: SGHTA and FQGNSA.

This clonotype was counted many times. The rearrangement uses TRBV7-9 and TRBJ1-4; D remains ambiguous. The CDR3 spans 12 residues. Trimming cost V 5 bases and J 3 bases, with 4 bases left between them. Per the germline V gene, CDR1 is SEHNR and CDR2 is FQNEAQ (reference sequence). The CDR3 region has the DNA TGTGCCAGCAGCAACTCTAATGAAAAACTGTTTTTT. Its translation: CASSNSNEKLFF.

This clonotype was seen at least ten times. The chain joins TRBV21-1 to TRBJ2-7. TRBV21-1 is a listed pseudogene. This CDR3 spans 15 amino acids. The CDR3 region has the DNA TGTGCCAGCAGCAAATACCCAGGGGGCACCTACGAGCAGTACTTC. Translating gives CASSKYPGGTYEQYF.

This clonotype was seen a handful of times. The V and J genes are TRBV10-3 and TRBJ2-3; 9 bases are a match to TRBD1. CDR3 length: 15 amino acids. CDR1 ENHRY and CDR2 SYGVKD come from the germline V gene. The V segment lost 3 bases and the J segment 8 bases; nucleotides outside the gene matches: 9. CDR3 coding DNA: TGTGCCATCAGTGAAAGGACAGGGGTGTGGGTTACGCAGTATTTT. Translation gives CAISERTGVWVTQYF.

This clonotype turned up a few times. The chain couples TRBV27 to TRBJ2-7; D is possibly TRBD1 or TRBD2 (5 bases each). Germline lookup yields CDR1 MNHEY and CDR2 SMNVEV (reference sequence). V lost 5 bases and J 2 bases, leaving 19 bases between the germline ends. The CDR3 contains 16 residues. CDR3 DNA: TGTGCCAGCAGTCCGCTGACAGCGGTCTCGGCCTACGAGCAGTACTTC. Its protein is CASSPLTAVSAYEQYF.

The chain couples TRBV28 to TRBJ1-1; no clear D gene. The CDR3 runs to 16 residues. CDR1 is MDHEN and CDR2 is SYDVKM in the germline V gene. With 2 bases removed from V and 4 bases from J, the gap between germline ends came to 17 bases. As DNA, the CDR3 is TGTGCCAGCAGTTTAGGTACGACCAGCCTTCTCACTGAAGCTTTCTTT. It specifies CASSLGTTSLLTEAFF.

In this sample, this clonotype turned up many times. The chain uses TRBV6-1 and TRBJ1-5, with no clear D. The V end lost 1 base, the J end lost 3 bases, and 10 bases lay between the germline ends. The CDR3 totals 15 residues. Per germline, CDR1 MNHNS and CDR2 SASEGT. The DNA for the CDR3 is TGTGCCAGCAGTGAAGGGCCCGCATTCAATCAGCCCCAGCATTTT. Translated, it gives CASSEGPAFNQPQHF.

There are a few counts of this clonotype. The V gene is TRBV6-1, the J gene TRBJ1-4; possibly TRBD1 for D (5 bases). Trimming pared 3 bases from V and 6 bases from J, leaving 11 bases between. CDR1 and CDR2 from the germline V gene are MNHNS and SASEGT. This CDR3 has 14 amino acids. CDR3 loop: CASSEGEGDEKLFF. CDR3 nucleotides: TGTGCCAGCAGTGAGGGGGAAGGTGATGAAAAACTGTTTTTT.

This clonotype has a handful of counts. V usage is TRBV14 and J usage is TRBJ2-5; the D gene is possibly TRBD1 (6 bases). The CDR3 covers 16 residues. Germline V lookup: CDR1 SGHDN, CDR2 FVKESK. Trimming removed 4 bases from V and 4 bases from J, with 19 bases in between. In nucleotides, the CDR3 is TGTGCCAGCAGCCGGCGGACAGCGCAGATGACAGAGACCCAGTACTTC. Translated: CASSRRTAQMTETQYF.

This clonotype showed up many times. The chain combines TRBV7-2 with TRBJ2-1, with D perhaps matching TRBD1 (5 bases). Germline values: CDR1 SGHTA, CDR2 FQGNSA. The CDR3 covers 15 residues. V lost 3 bases, J lost 2 bases, and 11 bases lay in between. The CDR3 coding sequence is TGTGCCAGCAGCTTTGGACACTTCGCCTACAATGAGCAGTTCTTC. Translating it yields CASSFGHFAYNEQFF.

This clonotype was seen only a few times. V gene TRBV20-1 combines with J gene TRBJ2-7, with 7 bases lining up with TRBD1. Germline V gives CDR1 DFQATT, CDR2 SNEGSKA (reference sequence). V was clipped by 0 bases and J by 5 bases; unmatched bases: 10. The CDR3 totals 15 residues. In DNA, the CDR3 is TGCAGTGCTAGAGATCCCATCAGGGGGTGGGACGAGCAGTACTTC. This gives the protein CSARDPIRGWDEQYF.

This clonotype was recorded many times. This sequence joins TRBV2 and TRBJ1-1; no clear D gene. CDR1 is SNHLY and CDR2 is FYNNEI in the germline V gene. This CDR3 contains 14 residues. V was trimmed by 6 bases and J by 2 bases, leaving 13 bases between them. As DNA, the CDR3 is TGTGCCAGCAGCGCCCGACCGCTTAACACTGAAGCTTTCTTT. Its translation is CASSARPLNTEAFF.

This clonotype was seen repeatedly, ten times or more. The chain uses TRBV6-4 and TRBJ2-1; maybe TRBD2 (6 bases). Germline V CDR1 and CDR2: MRHNA, SNTAGT. The CDR3 spans 15 residues. Trimming removed 7 bases at V and 7 bases at J, with 20 bases between. For the CDR3, the DNA is TGTGCCAGCATAGGGACGATTAGCGGCGATAATGAGCAGTTCTTC. This translates into CASIGTISGDNEQFF.